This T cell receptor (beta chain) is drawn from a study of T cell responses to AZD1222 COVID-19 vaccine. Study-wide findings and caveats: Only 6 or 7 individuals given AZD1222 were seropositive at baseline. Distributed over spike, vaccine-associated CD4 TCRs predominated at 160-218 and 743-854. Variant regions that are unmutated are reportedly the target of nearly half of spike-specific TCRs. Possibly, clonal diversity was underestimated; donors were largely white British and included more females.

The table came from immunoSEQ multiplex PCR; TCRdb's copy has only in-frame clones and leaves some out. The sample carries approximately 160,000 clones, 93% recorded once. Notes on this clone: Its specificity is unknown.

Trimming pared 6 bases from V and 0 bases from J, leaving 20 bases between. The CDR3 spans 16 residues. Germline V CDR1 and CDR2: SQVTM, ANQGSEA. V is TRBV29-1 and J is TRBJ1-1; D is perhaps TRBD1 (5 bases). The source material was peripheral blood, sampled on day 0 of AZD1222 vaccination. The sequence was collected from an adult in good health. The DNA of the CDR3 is TGCAGCGTCTCGGCAGGGTGGGGAATGATGAACACTGAAGCTTTCTTT. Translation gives CSVSAGWGMMNTEAFF.